These 6 T cell receptor beta chains were sequenced from one sample in a study of response to subunit inactivated influenza vaccine. In TCRdb, the RT-PCR reads were re-called with MiXCR into one record per CDR3 protein. The table includes roughly 620,000 distinct CDR3 sequences, over 9% detected once. The sample was also reused in another study, on T cells expressing NK-cell markers. According to that study: 5'RACE template switching built TCR beta cDNA with unique molecular identifiers.

This material consisted of PBMCs from blood, taken on the day of vaccination. Source of these receptors: a man aged 45-60 years who received an inactivated influenza vaccine.

V usage is TRBV20-1 and J usage is TRBJ2-7, with 11 bases fitting TRBD2. The CDR3 runs to 14 residues. Germline lookup yields CDR1 DFQATT and CDR2 SNEGSKA (reference sequence). After removal of 0 bases from V and 2 bases from J, the junction contained 0 bases not matched to a gene. The CDR3 region has the DNA TGCAGTGCTAGAGATAGCGGGGGGGCCTACGAGCAGTACTTC. This gives the protein CSARDSGGAYEQYF.

This clonotype has just a few counts. The chain is built from TRBV5-1 and TRBJ2-3, with D unclear. The CDR3 spans 14 residues. Germline V gives CDR1 SGHRS, CDR2 YFSETQ. V shed 2 bases and J shed 6 bases, with 13 bases lying between them. DNA for the CDR3: TGCGCCAGCAGCTTCCCCTACAGCCCGGATACGCAGTATTTT. Amino acid sequence: CASSFPYSPDTQYF. The full variable domain, completed using reference TRBV5-1 and TRBJ2-3, is KAGVTQTPRYLIKTRGQQVTLSCSPISGHRSVSWYQQTPGQGLQFLFEYFSETQRNKGNFPGRFSGRQFSNSRSEMNVSTLELGDSALYLCASSFPYSPDTQYFGPGTRLTVL.

This clonotype was seen a few times. The chain combines TRBV7-2 with TRBJ2-7; the D is unclear. In germline, CDR1 is SGHTA, CDR2 FQGNSA. This CDR3 has 13 amino acids. Deletions cut 5 bases from V and 7 bases from J, with 15 bases between. CDR3 amino acids: CASSRLSLGEQYF. CDR3 bases: TGTGCCAGCAGCCGACTCTCCTTGGGGGAGCAGTACTTC. The variable domain in full, with the rest retrieved from reference TRBV7-2 and TRBJ2-7, is GAGVSQSPSNKVTEKGKDVELRCDPISGHTALYWYRQSLGQGLEFLIYFQGNSAPDKSGLPSDRFSAERTGGSVSTLTIQRTQQEDSAVYLCASSRLSLGEQYFGPGTRLTVT.

This chain joins TRBV15 and TRBJ2-5; D ambiguous. Germline V lookup: CDR1 LNHNV, CDR2 YYDKDF (reference sequence). The CDR3 sequence is 13 residues long. Trimming left V 0 bases short and J 5 bases short, with 7 bases between. CDR3 protein: CATSRDSRETQYF. The CDR3 bases are TGTGCCACCAGCAGAGACTCGAGGGAGACCCAGTACTTC.

This chain uses TRBV9 with TRBJ2-1; 10 bases align to TRBD2. The germline V gene has CDR1 SGDLS and CDR2 YYNGEE. This CDR3 region has 17 residues. V lost 4 bases, J lost 0 bases, and 7 bases stayed unmatched. The CDR3 sequence: CASSPGLAAYSYNEQFF. The CDR3 DNA reads as TGTGCCAGCAGCCCAGGACTAGCGGCGTACTCCTACAATGAGCAGTTCTTC.

For this clonotype: A much larger clone lies a single base off, so this may be a read error. The chain combines TRBV30 with TRBJ1-2; TRBD1 aligns across 10 bases. Germline trimming cut 1 base from V and 8 bases from J; bases unmatched to any gene: 1. This CDR3 region has 12 residues. The V gene's germline CDR1 is GTSNPN and CDR2 SVGIG (reference sequence). CDR3 residues: CAWSGQGAGYTF. The CDR3 DNA reads as TGTGCCTGGAGTGGACAGGGGGCCGGCTACACCTTC.